This T cell receptor beta chain comes out of a study of T-cell reconstitution after alpha-beta-depleted transplantation in children. For TCRbeta, the library was prepared with unique molecular identifiers. TCRdb analysed the PCR reads with MiXCR anew, one entry per CDR3 protein. In the table there are hundreds of thousands of distinct CDR3 sequences, 10% to 15% of which are singletons. On this clonotype itself: The antigen is not known. An end of the junction does not agree with germline; a read error may underlie this.

Study findings and constraints: A year had passed since transplant, and T-cell counts and diversity by then came mostly from newly produced T cells. Certain patients had high TCRbeta diversity at day 60, and it came from recipient T cells and thymic progenitors that survived.

Germline CDR1 and CDR2: SGHRS and YFSETQ. The CDR3 is 13 amino acids. This chain joins TRBV5-1 and TRBJ2-1; D is unresolved. This TCR was recovered from a girl aged 2 to 10 with congenital amegakaryocytic thrombocytopenia, due to receive a stem cell transplant. This specimen consisted of PBMCs, obtained before TCRalphabeta/CD19-depleted stem cell transplant. The CDR3 loop is CASSPSLATLPEF. CDR3 DNA: TGCGCCAGCAGCCCATCACTCGCGACTCTCCCCGAGTTC.